The rows below give T cell receptor beta chains drawn from one sample of a study of radiation and T cells in renal cell carcinoma. Clones were sequenced by immunoSEQ multiplex PCR, and TCRdb holds only the in-frame ones, with some missing. The sample carries roughly 58,000 clones, 65% to 80% recorded once. The material sequenced was blood, taken from a patient whose treatment included radiotherapy and nephrectomy. These receptors were obtained from a man aged 55-75 years with renal cell carcinoma. Both conserved end residues are part of each CDR3. Fields, in order: clone size, V gene, D gene, J gene, CDR3 DNA, CDR3 protein. The D gene is left open where the match is weak. A clone size is listed for some rows: how often the clone was seen (once, few, many), or a class if it is expanded.

>once|TRBV7-2|TRBD2|TRBJ2-5
TGTGCCAGCAGCTTAGATCCTAGCGGGACCATCCAAGAGACCCAGTACTTC
CASSLDPSGTIQETQYF
>-|TRBV7-2|-|TRBJ2-7
TGTGCCAGCAGCTTAAGACCCCCACAGGGATCCGAGCAGTACTTC
CASSLRPPQGSEQYF
>-|TRBV11-3|-|TRBJ1-1
TGTGCCAGCAGTTCTCAGGGGTTCACTGAAGCTTTCTTT
CASSSQGFTEAFF
>-|TRBV7-9|-|TRBJ1-1
TGTGCCAGCAGCCCCTTACGGCTGAACACTGAAGCTTTCTTT
CASSPLRLNTEAFF
>-|TRBV6-1|-|TRBJ2-2
TGTGCCAGCAGGAGAGGGGGTGCGAACACCGGGGAGCTGTTTTTT
CASRRGGANTGELFF
>-|TRBV11-3|-|TRBJ1-1
TGTGCCAGCAGCTTAGTTGGGGGCCGCGGCACTGAAGCTTTCTTT
CASSLVGGRGTEAFF
>-|TRBV10-2|TRBD2|TRBJ2-3
TGCGCCAGTCTACTGTCTAGCGGGAGCACAGATACGCAGTATTTT
CASLLSSGSTDTQYF
>-|TRBV7-9|-|TRBJ2-3
TGTGCCAGCACGTACGCGGGCACAGATACGCAGTATTTT
CASTYAGTDTQYF
>-|TRBV30|-|TRBJ1-1
TGTGCCCGGTCGGGGGGGGACACCGAAGCTTTCTTT
CARSGGDTEAFF
>-|TRBV7-2|TRBD1|TRBJ2-1
TGTGCCAGCAGCTCGACAGGGGACTCCTACAATGAGCAGTTCTTC
CASSSTGDSYNEQFF
>-|TRBV9|-|TRBJ2-3
TGTGCCAGCAGCGTAGGGCTAGCTGCTACAGATACGCAGTATTTT
CASSVGLAATDTQYF
>few|TRBV21-1|-|TRBJ1-2
TGTGCCCGGCAGGGTTATTGTGGCTACACCTTC
CARQGYCGYTF
>-|TRBV2|TRBD1|TRBJ2-5
TGTGCCAGCACAGGACAGGGGATACGAGAGACCCAGTACTTC
CASTGQGIRETQYF
>-|TRBV7-9|-|TRBJ1-3
TGTGCCAGCACCCCTTGGCAGATCTCTGGAAACACCATATATTTT
CASTPWQISGNTIYF
>-|TRBV6-5|-|TRBJ1-4
TGTGCCAGCAGCTACGGGGGGCGCGATGAAAAACTGTTTTTT
CASSYGGRDEKLFF
>-|TRBV9|TRBD1|TRBJ2-5
TGTGCCAGCAGCGTAGGACCGGGACAGCAAGAGACCCAGTACTTC
CASSVGPGQQETQYF
>-|TRBV21-1|-|TRBJ1-3
TGTGCCAGCAGCAGCAAAGCTTTCACTGGAAACACCATATATTTT
CASSSKAFTGNTIYF
>-|TRBV27|-|TRBJ2-7
TGTGCCAGCAGCTCCGGGAGATTTAACTACGAGCAGTACTTC
CASSSGRFNYEQYF
>many|TRBV5-1|TRBD1|TRBJ1-2
TGCGCCAGCAGCCAGACAGGGGCAGGATCAAACTATGGCTACACCTTC
CASSQTGAGSNYGYTF
>-|TRBV19|-|TRBJ2-2
TGTGCCAGTAGTGCCTGGGACGGGGACACCGGGGAGCTGTTTTTT
CASSAWDGDTGELFF
>once|TRBV5-8|TRBD1|TRBJ2-5
TGTGCCACCAGGGGGGAGACCCAGTACTTC
CATRGETQYF
>once|TRBV19|-|TRBJ2-3
TGTGCCAGTAGTATAGAGGGCCATACCCCGGCAGTCAATACGCAGTATTTT
CASSIEGHTPAVNTQYF
>few|TRBV4-3|-|TRBJ1-4
TGCGCCAGCAGCCAAGTGTATCCGGATGAAAAACTGTTTTTT
CASSQVYPDEKLFF
>-|TRBV7-2|-|TRBJ2-1
TGTGCCAGCGGTCACGTCGATGAGCAGTTCTTC
CASGHVDEQFF
>few|TRBV7-6|-|TRBJ1-1
TGTGCCAGCAGCTTAGGGACAACGAACACTGAAGCTTTCTTT
CASSLGTTNTEAFF
>-|TRBV7-2|TRBD1|TRBJ2-7
TGTGCCAGCAGCCGGGACAGGGGAACCTACGAGCAGTACTTC
CASSRDRGTYEQYF
>-|TRBV18|TRBD2|TRBJ2-1
TGTGCCAGCTCCCACACGGAGGTTGAGAGCGGGGAATTCAATGAGCAGTTCTTC
CASSHTEVESGEFNEQFF
>-|TRBV7-9|-|TRBJ1-2
TGTGCCAGCAGCATAGGATATGGCTACACCTTC
CASSIGYGYTF
>-|TRBV30|-|TRBJ2-5
TGTGCCTGGAGTGTAGGGATAGGGGGGAAGGAGACCCAGTACTTC
CAWSVGIGGKETQYF
>-|TRBV19|-|TRBJ1-4
TGTGCCAGTAGTATTAGGACAGCTAATGAAAAACTGTTTTTT
CASSIRTANEKLFF
>-|TRBV6-5|-|TRBJ1-5
TGTGCCAGCAGTTATGAGGGAAGCCAGCCCCAGCATTTT
CASSYEGSQPQHF
>-|TRBV14|-|TRBJ2-2
TGTGCCAGCAGCCGCCCCAACCGGGGACTGAGGAACACCGGGGAGCTGTTTTTT
CASSRPNRGLRNTGELFF
>-|TRBV7-2|TRBD1|TRBJ1-2
TGTGCCAGCAGCTTACTGCCCGGACAGGGAGGAGGAGGCTACACCTTC
CASSLLPGQGGGGYTF
>few|TRBV30|-|TRBJ1-6
TGTGCCTGGAGCCCCCGGGAGGCGTATAATTCACCCCTCCACTTT
CAWSPREAYNSPLHF
>-|TRBV9|-|TRBJ2-2
TGTGCCAGCAGCGTAGCTAGGGCCGGGGAGCTGTTTTTT
CASSVARAGELFF
>once|TRBV9|TRBD1|TRBJ1-2
TGTGCCAGCAGCTCGGGACAGAACTATGGCTACACCTTC
CASSSGQNYGYTF
>-|TRBV11-2|TRBD1|TRBJ1-3
TGTGCCAGCAGCTTGGGGACAGGGCTTTCTGGAAACACCATATATTTT
CASSLGTGLSGNTIYF
>-|TRBV11-2|-|TRBJ2-1
TGTGCCAGCAGCTTCCTGTTCAATGAGCAGTTCTTC
CASSFLFNEQFF
>-|TRBV6-6|-|TRBJ2-7
TGTGCCAGCAGTTACCAGGGGCAGGGGTACGAGCAGTACTTC
CASSYQGQGYEQYF
>few|TRBV10-2|-|TRBJ2-4
TGCGCCAGCAGTGAACCCGGGGAGCCCCTCAAAAACATTCAGTACTTC
CASSEPGEPLKNIQYF
>-|TRBV27|-|TRBJ1-5
TGTGCCAGCAGTTTTGGCGGCATCAATCAGCCCCAGCATTTT
CASSFGGINQPQHF
>-|TRBV5-1|TRBD1|TRBJ2-2
TGCGCCAGCAGCTTCACAGGGGGCACCGGGGAGCTGTTTTTT
CASSFTGGTGELFF
>-|TRBV28|-|TRBJ2-7
TGTGCCAGCAGTTTGATGGTCTGGTCAACCTACGAGCAGTACTTC
CASSLMVWSTYEQYF
>-|TRBV15|-|TRBJ1-5
TGTGCCACCAGCAGAGAAGGCAATCAGCCCCAGCATTTT
CATSREGNQPQHF
>once|TRBV7-9|TRBD1|TRBJ1-2
TGTGCCAGCAGCCGGGGACAGGGGCTTGGCTACACCTTC
CASSRGQGLGYTF
>once|TRBV6-1|-|TRBJ2-5
TGTGCCAGCAGTAGCAGGAGGATCCAAGAGACCCAGTACTTC
CASSSRRIQETQYF
>-|TRBV14|-|TRBJ2-5
TGTGCCAGCAGCCAGTCGGAGACCCAGTACTTC
CASSQSETQYF
>-|TRBV7-8|-|TRBJ2-1
TGTGCCAGCTCCTTGGCGGTCTCCTACAATGAGCAGTTCTTC
CASSLAVSYNEQFF
>-|TRBV19|-|TRBJ1-4
TGTGCCAGTACGCTGAGGGCAACTAATGAAAAACTGTTTTTT
CASTLRATNEKLFF
>-|TRBV5-1|-|TRBJ2-3
TGCGCCAGCAGCCTGGAAAACCCTAGTGGCACAGATACGCAGTATTTT
CASSLENPSGTDTQYF
>-|TRBV6-5|-|TRBJ2-7
TGTGCCAGCAGTTACCTAGGGGGAGAGTCCGAGCAGTACTTC
CASSYLGGESEQYF
>few|TRBV9|-|TRBJ2-1
TGTGCCAGCAGCGTGGGACCGGGGATAGACTCCTACAATGAGCAGTTCTTC
CASSVGPGIDSYNEQFF
>few|TRBV2|TRBD1|TRBJ1-2
TGTGCCAGCAGTGAAGTGTCAGGGGGCTATGGCTACACCTTC
CASSEVSGGYGYTF
>-|TRBV6-6|-|TRBJ2-6
TGTGCCAGCAGGGATTACCTCGGGGCCAACGTCCTGACTTTC
CASRDYLGANVLTF